This T cell receptor (beta chain) was profiled in a study of cytomegalovirus exposure and HLA in healthy donors (dated by TCRdb to the late 2010s). At the level of the whole study: According to an earlier analysis of around 600 of the donors, some 170 million T cells yielded roughly 110 million unique TCR beta sequences and about 300 Gb of sequence data. An early release that covered about 600 HLA-typed donors contained around 300 gigabases of sequencing data and 65 million to 100 million unique TCR sequences. Of the 350 to 450 genotyped donors, 70% to 90% were placed in the genetic ancestry cluster associated with self-reported Caucasian donors. The study aimed to test whether cataloging public T cell receptors could reveal signatures of past pathogen exposure. The study used immunosequencing to profile the T cell repertoires of several hundred subjects and linked those repertoires to cytomegalovirus serostatus. A separate validation cohort of 100 to 150 different subjects was used in addition to the roughly 700-subject first cohort. The study combined high-throughput TCR immunosequencing, statistical association of individual TCRs with disease status, and machine learning to predict cytomegalovirus infection status. A later analysis re-analyzed previously published TCR beta repertoires from hundreds of donors and added high-resolution HLA genotyping to study TCR occurrence patterns. In the later analysis, no new phenotypic data were used to find candidate immune exposures; instead, reliance was placed on TCR beta sequences and their occurrence across donors. An earlier analysis of fewer than 700 of the donors applied high-throughput TCR beta sequencing to assess whether each TCR beta V gene segment acted as functional or pseudogenic. Donor age, sex, ethnicity and CMV serostatus were compiled alongside the repertoire data. A later genetic analysis used genome-wide SNP genotypes for about 55% of the 666 donors, treating that subset as a discovery cohort. All discovery cohort repertoires had been generated using a single sequencing platform. Class I and class II HLA loci were covered by the typing at four-digit resolution. The number of typed donors differed by locus: about 629-630 for A, B, C, DRB1 and DQB1; some 540 for DQA1; 606 for DPA1; and around 470 for DPB1. Because of strong linkage in the cohort, 4 to 6 DR-DQ haplotypes were treated as single units for association and clustering. On average, roughly 240,000 unique TCR beta nucleotide sequences were sequenced per donor among some 430 genotyped donors of the cohort, with roughly a sixth of those sequences being non-productive.

Libraries were prepared through the immunoSEQ multiplex PCR assay. The multiplex PCR relied on a mix of 60 forward primers for TCR Vbeta segments and 13 reverse primers for TCR Jbeta segments. The CDR3 region of rearranged TCR beta genes was amplified from genomic DNA by a multiplex PCR assay. The Illumina HiSeq System was used to sequence the amplified TCR beta libraries as 87-base-pair reads. On the study's bioinformatics: In a later analysis, tens of millions of unique TCR beta chains were counted across the 650 to 700 repertoires, and approximately 11 million of these chains were shared by at least two donors. To remove PCR and sequencing errors, raw reads were error-corrected and collapsed into unique sequences using a nearest-neighbor algorithm that merged closely related sequences. V, D and J gene segments were assigned by aligning CDR3 sequences to IMGT reference sequences. For a sequence to be retained, a match of at least six nucleotides to both a V gene segment and a J gene segment was required. Rearrangements were called productive when the CDR3 lacked stop codons and stayed in frame with V and J; all others were non-productive. CDR3 was defined according to IMGT convention as the region running from the second conserved V-encoded cysteine to the conserved J-encoded phenylalanine. The earlier analysis of around 640 of the donors excluded sequences that lacked an unambiguous match to a single V gene segment. An earlier analysis of under 750 of the donors called V segments functional above 56.7% productive rearrangements and segregating when the between-donor standard deviation exceeded 5%. A statistical classification framework was built for diagnosing cytomegalovirus status from the catalog of TCR beta chain sequences. In a later analysis, TCR nucleotide sequences were compared against IMGT/GENE-DB human TR gene sequences so that V and J genes could be assigned. The TCRdist pipeline was used in a later analysis to assign CDR3 sequences and most-parsimonious VDJ recombination scenarios. A later analysis defined each TCR beta chain by its CDR3 amino acid sequence plus V-gene family, and excluded reads lacking a unique V-gene family. To address suspected cross-contamination and a sequencing artifact, a later analysis removed around 600 highly shared, low-generation-probability nucleotide sequences. In a later analysis, a clonal expansion index for each public chain was calculated from normalized within-repertoire ranks of inferred template counts. In a later analysis, generation probabilities were computed using a VDJ recombination model fitted to out-of-frame rearrangements, and the results were checked against IGoR. A later analysis scored TCR-TCR, TCR-HLA and TCR-CMV co-occurrence with hypergeometric tests, applying a repertoire-size bias correction to TCR pairs. To estimate false discovery rates, a later analysis permuted the HLA or CMV assignments 20 times. In a later analysis, co-occurring TCRs were grouped with DBSCAN, and TCRdist sequence similarity was added when clustering was performed within HLA-allele-positive subsets. Repertoires with fewer than 30,000 or more than 120,000 public chains, plus five repertoires with anomalous nucleotide sharing, were excluded from co-occurrence clustering. This is the immuneACCESS table as TCRdb keeps it, with only in-frame sequences that have V and J called. A part of the clones is gone; compared with another copy, unresolved V genes explain less than half, and the rest is unexplained. V and J calls and clone size are those listed in that table; D and trimming were worked out from the DNA. The sample contains approximately 180,000 clones, about 70% of them found a single time. The ten largest account for about 2% of the sample.

The cohort comprised 666 healthy bone marrow donors. At the time of sampling, all cohort members were nominally healthy, though unrecorded immune exposures were likely present. The donor tested CMV seronegative, placing the donor among the approximately 360 seronegative members of the cohort. A peripheral blood sample was provided by each donor, and peripheral blood mononuclear cells were used for TCR beta sequencing. Genomic DNA extraction from the blood cell samples was performed with the Qiagen DNeasy Blood Extraction Kit. Points on this clone: There is no known antigen for this receptor. Base qualities are not at hand, and no much larger clone is one base apart.

Overall study results and their limits: Compared with the approximately 720-donor mean, donors in an Asian-associated ancestry cluster had fewer N-insertions in productive TCRs, according to a later genetic analysis. A few of the identified cytomegalovirus-associated TCR beta chains were confirmed in vitro to be specific for cytomegalovirus antigens. In a later genetic analysis, a missense DCLRE1C variant was associated with V-gene and J-gene trimming of TCR beta chains, and the association was replicated in an independent cohort. In a later analysis, several top co-occurrence clusters were reported to appear linked to parvovirus B19, influenza, CMV and Epstein-Barr virus. According to a later analysis, TCR association rates differed among HLA loci, with DRB1 alleles showing the most associated TCRs and HLA-C alleles showing the fewest. Most TCR sequences were observed very rarely across donors, whereas some public TCRs were present in many individuals. Linkage disequilibrium might explain the correlated functional status among segregating V segments, but an unknown experimental factor could not be excluded. Some IMGT-functional V segments, including TRBV6-2 and TRBV6-3, could not be distinguished by the 87-base-pair reads and were therefore excluded. Because counts were too low, seventeen rarely observed V segments, including chromosome 9 orphons, were excluded from the earlier analysis of under 650 of the donors. When HLA alleles, especially DR and DQ, strongly co-occurred, TCR associations were difficult to assign to individual alleles. In this cohort, only TCR beta chains were sequenced, and detectable features were limited by the absence of alpha or paired-chain data. Broadly in line with IMGT annotations, most TCR beta V segments showed up in productive rearrangements about 90% or about 30% of the time in an earlier analysis of several hundred of the donors. The authors suggested that the approach could potentially be generalized to other disease states and immunological phenotypes. At a false discovery rate of 0.05, a later analysis linked 16,951 TCR beta sequences to specific HLA alleles. A further reported finding was that TCR beta sequences accurately predicted the HLA-A and HLA-B alleles for most subjects in the first cohort. Because some donors lacked HLA typing at each locus, the association tests relied only on the typed subset. According to a later analysis, most CMV-associated TCR beta chains appeared to be HLA-restricted, and the HLA associations seemed to be driven largely by CMV exposure. CMV serostatus was the only immune exposure information available for the cohort. In both the original and validation cohorts, the classifier was reported to diagnose cytomegalovirus status with high specificity and sensitivity. The study gave a list of under 200 TCR beta chains associated with cytomegalovirus. Compared with equally common non-associated chains, HLA-associated TCR beta chains in a later analysis were more clonally expanded and had lower generation probabilities. The sequencing pipeline was judged likely to have produced a cluster of highly shared sequence variants as a technical artifact. The presence/absence analyses assumed that sequencing depth was roughly uniform across donors, and that assumption may not be true.

The CDR3 runs 19 residues from the cysteine to the phenylalanine. Only CDR3 DNA is held: 57 bases, read in frame from base 1. From V the trimming removes 4 bases and from J it removes 4 bases, while the gene matches leave 13 bases of the junction unaccounted for. CDR1 and CDR2, per the germline V gene, are MGHRA and YSYEKL. This TCR was sampled from a woman aged 25 to 45 in good health and CMV-seronegative. The chain employs TRBV4-1 and TRBJ2-1, with 13 bases aligning to TRBD2. Sequencing was done on a sample of PBMCs. The CDR3 region: CASSPGLAGVGLGYNEQFF. Read as DNA, the sequence is TGCGCCAGCAGCCCAGGACTAGCGGGAGTTGGCCTCGGGTACAATGAGCAGTTCTTC.